The rows below give T cell receptor beta chains drawn from one sample of a study of regulatory T cells in long-lasting Graves disease. TCRdb analysed the multiplex PCR reads with MiXCR anew, one entry per CDR3 protein. This table has approximately 400,000 distinct CDR3 sequences, 15% appearing once. These same data were also listed under a study on T cells in Graves' hyperthyroidism and ophthalmopathy.

The sequenced sample was peripheral blood mononuclear cells (PBMCs), obtained at new diagnosis, from a patient treated with antithyroid drugs. The receptors stem from a woman aged 40 to 50 with Graves disease. The CDR3 runs from the conserved cysteine through the conserved F or W. D genes are given only for firm matches. The size of a clone is reported for some rows only, either as once, few or many, or as a class for expanded clones.

CDR3 protein: CASSQILAGASTDTQYF; CDR3 DNA: TGCGCCAGCAGCCAGATACTAGCGGGAGCTAGCACAGATACGCAGTATTTT; clone size: -; J gene: TRBJ2-3; D gene: TRBD2; V gene: TRBV4-3
CDR3 protein: CASSSRPGLAATGELFF; CDR3 DNA: TGCGCCAGCAGTTCCCGTCCGGGACTAGCGGCCACCGGGGAGCTGTTTTTT; clone size: many; J gene: TRBJ2-2; D gene: TRBD2; V gene: TRBV5-1
CDR3 protein: CASSLSGWGRGGLDTEAFF; CDR3 DNA: TGTGCCAGCAGTTTATCGGGGTGGGGCAGGGGGGGGCTGGACACTGAAGCTTTCTTT; clone size: many; J gene: TRBJ1-1; D gene: TRBD1; V gene: TRBV27
CDR3 protein: CASSRQGYEQYF; CDR3 DNA: TGTGCCAGCAGCCGACAGGGCTACGAGCAGTACTTC; clone size: many; J gene: TRBJ2-7; D gene: TRBD1; V gene: TRBV28
CDR3 protein: CASGPTGLALYRFGSTNEKLFF; CDR3 DNA: TGTGCTAGTGGACCTACAGGGTTAGCGCTCTATAGGTTTGGTTCAACTAATGAAAAACTGTTTTTT; clone size: -; J gene: TRBJ1-4; D gene: -; V gene: TRBV12-5
CDR3 protein: CASSDWGGGNNEQFF; CDR3 DNA: TGTGCCAGCAGTGACTGGGGTGGAGGGAACAATGAGCAGTTCTTC; clone size: many; J gene: TRBJ2-1; D gene: -; V gene: TRBV6-2/TRBV6-3
CDR3 protein: CASSLSAYPSYNEQFF; CDR3 DNA: TGTGCCAGCAGTTTATCGGCCTACCCCTCCTACAATGAGCAGTTCTTC; clone size: -; J gene: TRBJ2-1; D gene: -; V gene: TRBV27
CDR3 protein: CASSLATSGTYNEQFF; CDR3 DNA: TGTGCCAGCAGCTTAGCGACTAGCGGGACATACAATGAGCAGTTCTTC; clone size: many; J gene: TRBJ2-1; D gene: TRBD2; V gene: TRBV11-2
CDR3 protein: CASSLTGGEAFF; CDR3 DNA: TGTGCCAGCAGCCTTACAGGGGGCGAAGCTTTCTTT; clone size: many; J gene: TRBJ1-1; D gene: TRBD1; V gene: TRBV6-2/TRBV6-3
CDR3 protein: CASSSTNRVGGEQYF; CDR3 DNA: TGTGCCAGCAGCTCAACCAACAGGGTTGGGGGGGAGCAGTACTTC; clone size: -; J gene: TRBJ2-7; D gene: -; V gene: TRBV9
CDR3 protein: CASSLETGSRAFF; CDR3 DNA: TGTGCCAGCAGCTTAGAAACAGGGTCTCGAGCTTTCTTT; clone size: few; J gene: TRBJ1-1; D gene: -; V gene: TRBV7-2
CDR3 protein: CASSQARRGLIFF; CDR3 DNA: TGCGCCAGCAGCCAAGCGCGAAGGGGGCTAATTTTCTTC; clone size: few; J gene: TRBJ2-1; D gene: TRBD1; V gene: TRBV4-3
CDR3 protein: CASSSLPGPYNEQFF; CDR3 DNA: TGTGCCAGCAGTTCCCTCCCCGGCCCCTACAATGAGCAGTTCTTC; clone size: -; J gene: TRBJ2-1; D gene: -; V gene: TRBV6-5
CDR3 protein: CAWSVLDSEETQYF; CDR3 DNA: TGTGCCTGGAGTGTACTTGACAGCGAAGAGACCCAGTACTTC; clone size: few; J gene: TRBJ2-5; D gene: -; V gene: TRBV30
CDR3 protein: CASSLVMGIREKLFF; CDR3 DNA: TGTGCCAGCAGCTTAGTGATGGGAATAAGAGAAAAACTGTTTTTT; clone size: many; J gene: TRBJ1-4; D gene: -; V gene: TRBV7-9
CDR3 protein: CASSYSSGQGAYEQYF; CDR3 DNA: TGTGCCAGCAGTTACTCGAGTGGACAGGGCGCCTACGAGCAGTACTTC; clone size: many; J gene: TRBJ2-7; D gene: TRBD1; V gene: TRBV6-5
CDR3 protein: CASSEWGSYTEAFF; CDR3 DNA: TGTGCCAGCAGTGAATGGGGGTCCTACACTGAAGCTTTCTTT; clone size: many; J gene: TRBJ1-1; D gene: -; V gene: TRBV2
CDR3 protein: CASSLYPSGNYEQYF; CDR3 DNA: TGTGCCAGCAGTTTATACCCTAGCGGGAACTACGAGCAGTACTTC; clone size: many; J gene: TRBJ2-7; D gene: TRBD2; V gene: TRBV27
CDR3 protein: CASSGRLTGANVLTF; CDR3 DNA: TGTGCCAGCAGCGGGAGGTTAACTGGGGCCAACGTCCTGACTTTC; clone size: -; J gene: TRBJ2-6; D gene: TRBD2; V gene: TRBV27
CDR3 protein: CSASSWLDTEAFF; CDR3 DNA: TGCAGTGCTAGCTCCTGGTTGGACACTGAAGCTTTCTTT; clone size: many; J gene: TRBJ1-1; D gene: -; V gene: TRBV20-1
CDR3 protein: CASRGSGRDEQYF; CDR3 DNA: TGTGCCAGCAGGGGCAGCGGGAGAGACGAGCAGTACTTC; clone size: many; J gene: TRBJ2-7; D gene: TRBD2; V gene: TRBV25-1
CDR3 protein: CASSLRLADEQFF; CDR3 DNA: TGTGCCAGCAGCTTACGACTAGCGGATGAGCAGTTCTTC; clone size: many; J gene: TRBJ2-1; D gene: TRBD2; V gene: TRBV11-2
CDR3 protein: CASIHDSGQGGAKNIQYF; CDR3 DNA: TGTGCCAGCATCCACGACTCAGGACAGGGAGGCGCCAAAAACATTCAGTACTTC; clone size: few; J gene: TRBJ2-4; D gene: TRBD1; V gene: TRBV7-9
CDR3 protein: CASRASSGRSYEQYF; CDR3 DNA: TGTGCCAGCAGAGCCTCTAGCGGGAGGTCCTACGAGCAGTACTTC; clone size: many; J gene: TRBJ2-7; D gene: TRBD2; V gene: TRBV2
CDR3 protein: CASSYSIRMSSGYTF; CDR3 DNA: TGTGCCAGCAGTTACTCCATTAGGATGAGTTCCGGCTACACCTTC; clone size: -; J gene: TRBJ1-2; D gene: -; V gene: TRBV6-5
CDR3 protein: CASSGPGQAISLVSNQPQHF; CDR3 DNA: TGTGCCAGCAGTGGTCCGGGACAGGCAATCAGTCTGGTTAGCAATCAGCCCCAGCATTTT; clone size: few; J gene: TRBJ1-5; D gene: TRBD1; V gene: TRBV6-1
CDR3 protein: CAWSFSGGMNTEAFF; CDR3 DNA: TGTGCCTGGAGTTTCAGCGGGGGAATGAACACTGAAGCTTTCTTT; clone size: many; J gene: TRBJ1-1; D gene: -; V gene: TRBV30
CDR3 protein: CAWAQGYYEQYF; CDR3 DNA: TGTGCCTGGGCACAGGGATACTACGAGCAGTACTTC; clone size: few; J gene: TRBJ2-7; D gene: -; V gene: TRBV30
CDR3 protein: CASSYAPGVTEAFF; CDR3 DNA: TGTGCCAGCAGTTACGCACCAGGGGTGACTGAAGCTTTCTTT; clone size: -; J gene: TRBJ1-1; D gene: -; V gene: TRBV6-2/TRBV6-3
CDR3 protein: CASSYRPGTPSTDTQYF; CDR3 DNA: TGTGCCAGCAGTTACCGGCCTGGGACACCTAGCACAGATACGCAGTATTTT; clone size: few; J gene: TRBJ2-3; D gene: -; V gene: TRBV28
CDR3 protein: CASRPTDGRNDEKLFF; CDR3 DNA: TGTGCCAGCAGACCAACGGACGGACGTAACGATGAAAAACTGTTTTTT; clone size: few; J gene: TRBJ1-4; D gene: -; V gene: TRBV6-2/TRBV6-3
CDR3 protein: CASRPRTDTEAFF; CDR3 DNA: TGTGCCAGTAGACCCCGGACAGACACTGAAGCTTTCTTT; clone size: -; J gene: TRBJ1-1; D gene: -; V gene: TRBV19
CDR3 protein: CSAVLAGATDTQYF; CDR3 DNA: TGCAGTGCTGTACTAGCGGGAGCCACAGATACGCAGTATTTT; clone size: -; J gene: TRBJ2-3; D gene: TRBD2; V gene: TRBV20-1
CDR3 protein: CASSLVTNHNEQFF; CDR3 DNA: TGTGCCAGCAGCTTAGTTACCAATCACAATGAGCAGTTCTTC; clone size: many; J gene: TRBJ2-1; D gene: -; V gene: TRBV11-3
CDR3 protein: CASSGTSSNTGELFF; CDR3 DNA: TGTGCCAGCAGTGGGACATCGTCGAACACCGGGGAGCTGTTTTTT; clone size: many; J gene: TRBJ2-2; D gene: -; V gene: TRBV2
CDR3 protein: CASSFRQGDEQYF; CDR3 DNA: TGCGCCAGCAGCTTTAGGCAGGGGGACGAGCAGTACTTC; clone size: few; J gene: TRBJ2-7; D gene: TRBD1; V gene: TRBV5-1
CDR3 protein: CASSARTRGPYEQYF; CDR3 DNA: TGTGCCAGCAGCGCCAGGACTCGGGGGCCCTACGAGCAGTACTTC; clone size: many; J gene: TRBJ2-7; D gene: -; V gene: TRBV2
CDR3 protein: CASSPPGGQNNEQFF; CDR3 DNA: TGTGCCAGCTCACCACCTGGAGGACAGAACAATGAGCAGTTCTTC; clone size: many; J gene: TRBJ2-1; D gene: -; V gene: TRBV18
CDR3 protein: CASSYLGRIRSYNEQFF; CDR3 DNA: TGTGCCAGCAGTTACCTAGGGAGGATCCGGTCCTACAATGAGCAGTTCTTC; clone size: many; J gene: TRBJ2-1; D gene: -; V gene: TRBV6-5
CDR3 protein: CSAKQGGTYGYTF; CDR3 DNA: TGCAGTGCGAAACAGGGGGGGACCTATGGCTACACCTTC; clone size: -; J gene: TRBJ1-2; D gene: TRBD1; V gene: TRBV20-1
CDR3 protein: CASSPTGRDQPQHF; CDR3 DNA: TGTGCCAGCAGCCCGACAGGGAGGGATCAGCCCCAGCATTTT; clone size: many; J gene: TRBJ1-5; D gene: TRBD1; V gene: TRBV7-9
CDR3 protein: CASRDLPPTGELFF; CDR3 DNA: TGTGCCAGCAGGGACCTTCCCCCCACCGGGGAGCTGTTTTTT; clone size: many; J gene: TRBJ2-2; D gene: -; V gene: TRBV6-1
CDR3 protein: CASSLAPPYEQYF; CDR3 DNA: TGTGCCAGCAGCTTAGCGCCCCCCTACGAGCAGTACTTC; clone size: many; J gene: TRBJ2-7; D gene: -; V gene: TRBV7-2
CDR3 protein: CSAELAGEGETQYF; CDR3 DNA: TGCAGTGCCGAACTAGCGGGAGAAGGAGAGACCCAGTACTTC; clone size: many; J gene: TRBJ2-5; D gene: TRBD2; V gene: TRBV20-1